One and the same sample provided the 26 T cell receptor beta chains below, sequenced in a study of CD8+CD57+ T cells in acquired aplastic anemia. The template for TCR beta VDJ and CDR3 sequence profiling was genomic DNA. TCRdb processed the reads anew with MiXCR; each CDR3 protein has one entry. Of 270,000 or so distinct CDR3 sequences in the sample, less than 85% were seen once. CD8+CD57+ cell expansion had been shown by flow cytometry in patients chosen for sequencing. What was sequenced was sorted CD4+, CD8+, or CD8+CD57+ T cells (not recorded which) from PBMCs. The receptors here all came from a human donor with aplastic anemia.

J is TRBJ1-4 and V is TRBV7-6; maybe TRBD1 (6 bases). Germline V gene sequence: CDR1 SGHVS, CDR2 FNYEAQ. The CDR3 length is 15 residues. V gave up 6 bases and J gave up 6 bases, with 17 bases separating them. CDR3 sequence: CASSRGGQGHEKLFF. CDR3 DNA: TGTGCCAGCAGTCGAGGGGGGCAGGGACATGAAAAACTGTTTTTT. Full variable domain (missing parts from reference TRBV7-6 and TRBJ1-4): GAGVSQSPRYKVTKRGQDVALRCDPISGHVSLYWYRQALGQGPEFLTYFNYEAQQDKSGLPNDRFSAERPEGSISTLTIQRTEQRDSAMYRCASSRGGQGHEKLFFGSGTQLSVL.

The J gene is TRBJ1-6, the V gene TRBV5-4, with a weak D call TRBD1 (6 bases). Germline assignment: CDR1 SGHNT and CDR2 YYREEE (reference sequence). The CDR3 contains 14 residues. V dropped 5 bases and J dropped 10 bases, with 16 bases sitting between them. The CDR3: CASRQGLALSPLHF. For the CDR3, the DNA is TGTGCCAGCAGACAGGGACTAGCGCTGTCACCCCTCCACTTT.

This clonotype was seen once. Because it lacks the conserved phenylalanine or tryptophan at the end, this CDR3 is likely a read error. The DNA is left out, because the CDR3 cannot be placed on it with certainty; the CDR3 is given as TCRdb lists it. CDR3 sequence reads: CASRVGGSDGANVLTG. The rearrangement links TRBV2 to TRBJ2-6; the table's D call of TRBD1 was not tested on the DNA. The CDR3 contains 16 residues when both ends are counted. CDR1 and CDR2 from the germline V gene are SNHLY and FYNNEI.

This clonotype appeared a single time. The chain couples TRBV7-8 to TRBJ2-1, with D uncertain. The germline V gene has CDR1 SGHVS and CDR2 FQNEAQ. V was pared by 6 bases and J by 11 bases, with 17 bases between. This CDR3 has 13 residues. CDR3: CASSDGPIHKQFF. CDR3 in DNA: TGTGCCAGCAGTGATGGTCCAATCCATAAGCAGTTCTTC.

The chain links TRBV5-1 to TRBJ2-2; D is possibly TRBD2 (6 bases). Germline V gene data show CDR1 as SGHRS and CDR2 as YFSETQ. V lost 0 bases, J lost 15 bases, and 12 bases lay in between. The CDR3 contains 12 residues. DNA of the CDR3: TGCGCCAGCAGCTTGGGACTAGATTACGTGTTTTTT. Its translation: CASSLGLDYVFF.

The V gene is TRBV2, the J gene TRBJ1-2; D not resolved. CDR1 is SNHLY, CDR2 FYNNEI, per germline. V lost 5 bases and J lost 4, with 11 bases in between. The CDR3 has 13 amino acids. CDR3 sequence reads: CASSRSEAYGYTF. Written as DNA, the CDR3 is TGTGCCAGCAGTCGCAGTGAGGCCTATGGCTACACCTTC.

The CDR3 region has the DNA TGTGCCAGCAGCTTAGCGCCTAGCGGTTCCTACGAGCAGTACTTC. Its translation: CASSLAPSGSYEQYF. V gene TRBV11-1 combines with J gene TRBJ2-7; 7 bases map to TRBD2. V shed 0 bases, J shed 1 base, and the junction held 3 bases outside the gene matches. Germline loops: CDR1 SGHAT, CDR2 FQDESV (reference sequence). CDR3 size: 15 residues.

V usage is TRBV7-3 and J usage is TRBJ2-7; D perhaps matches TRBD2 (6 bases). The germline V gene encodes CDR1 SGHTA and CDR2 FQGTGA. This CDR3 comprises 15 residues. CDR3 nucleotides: TGTGCCACCAGCAGGCGGGAATTATCCTCCAAGGAGCAGTACGTC. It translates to CATSRRELSSKEQYV.

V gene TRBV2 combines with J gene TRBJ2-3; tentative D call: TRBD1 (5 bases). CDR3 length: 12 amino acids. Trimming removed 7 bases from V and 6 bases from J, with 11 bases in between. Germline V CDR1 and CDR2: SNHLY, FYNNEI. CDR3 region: CASKTPGDTQYF. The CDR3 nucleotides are TGTGCCAGCAAGACTCCAGGGGATACGCAGTATTTT.

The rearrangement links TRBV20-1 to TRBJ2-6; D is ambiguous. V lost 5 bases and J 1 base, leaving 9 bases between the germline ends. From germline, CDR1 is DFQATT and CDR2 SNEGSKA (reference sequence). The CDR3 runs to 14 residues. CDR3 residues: CSAETVSGANVLTF. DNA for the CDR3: TGCAGTGCTGAGACTGTATCTGGGGCCAACGTCCTGACTTTC.

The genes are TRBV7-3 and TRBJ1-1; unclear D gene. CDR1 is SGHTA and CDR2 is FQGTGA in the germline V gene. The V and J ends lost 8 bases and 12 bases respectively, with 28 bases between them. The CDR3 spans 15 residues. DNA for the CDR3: TGTGCCAGCTCAAGAGAGGCCAACGCCGTTGATCACTCTTTCTTT. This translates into CASSREANAVDHSFF.

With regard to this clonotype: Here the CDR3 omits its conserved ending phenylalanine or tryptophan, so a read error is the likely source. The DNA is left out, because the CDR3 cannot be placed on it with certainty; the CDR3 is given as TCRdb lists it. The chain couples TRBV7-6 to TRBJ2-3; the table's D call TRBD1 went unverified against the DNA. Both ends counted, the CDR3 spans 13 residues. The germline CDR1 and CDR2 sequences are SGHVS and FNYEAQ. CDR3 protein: CASSSGGRGPTYN.

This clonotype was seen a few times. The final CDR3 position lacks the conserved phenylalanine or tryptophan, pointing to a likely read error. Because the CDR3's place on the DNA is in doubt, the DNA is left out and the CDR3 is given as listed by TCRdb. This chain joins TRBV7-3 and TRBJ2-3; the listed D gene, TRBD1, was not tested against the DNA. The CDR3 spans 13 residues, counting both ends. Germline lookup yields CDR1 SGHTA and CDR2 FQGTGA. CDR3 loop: CASSSRGEADTQY.

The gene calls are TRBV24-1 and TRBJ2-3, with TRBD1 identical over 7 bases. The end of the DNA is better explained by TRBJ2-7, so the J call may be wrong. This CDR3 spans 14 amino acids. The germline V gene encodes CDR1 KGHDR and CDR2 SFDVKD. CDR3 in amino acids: CATSQQGSTDEQYV. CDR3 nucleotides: TGTGCCACCAGTCAACAGGGGTCAACCGACGAGCAGTACGTC.

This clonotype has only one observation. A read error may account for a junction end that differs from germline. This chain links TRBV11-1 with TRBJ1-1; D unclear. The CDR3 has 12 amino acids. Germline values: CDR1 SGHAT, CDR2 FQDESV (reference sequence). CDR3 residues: CARGLGLSEAFF. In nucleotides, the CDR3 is TGCGCCAGAGGCTTAGGTCTATCAGAAGCTTTCTTT.

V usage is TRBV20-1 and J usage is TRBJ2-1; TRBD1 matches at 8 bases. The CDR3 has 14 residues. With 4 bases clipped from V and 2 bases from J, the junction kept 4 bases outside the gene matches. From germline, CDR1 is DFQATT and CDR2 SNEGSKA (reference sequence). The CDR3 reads CSATAGGPYNEQFF. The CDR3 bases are TGCAGTGCTACCGCAGGGGGCCCCTACAATGAGCAGTTCTTC.

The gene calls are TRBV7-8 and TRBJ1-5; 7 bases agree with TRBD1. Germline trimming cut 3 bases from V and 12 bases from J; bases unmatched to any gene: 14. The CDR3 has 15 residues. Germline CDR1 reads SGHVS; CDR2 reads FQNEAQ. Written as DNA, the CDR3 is TGTGCCAGCAGCTTTGGTCCAGACGGGACAGCCCTCCAGCATTTT. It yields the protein CASSFGPDGTALQHF.

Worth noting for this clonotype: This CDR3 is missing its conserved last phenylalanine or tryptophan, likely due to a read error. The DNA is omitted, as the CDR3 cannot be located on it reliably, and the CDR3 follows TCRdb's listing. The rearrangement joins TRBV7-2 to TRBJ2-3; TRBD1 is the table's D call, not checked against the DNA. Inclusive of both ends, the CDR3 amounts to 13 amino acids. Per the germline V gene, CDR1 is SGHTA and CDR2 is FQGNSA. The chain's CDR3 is CASSYRGGDEYGY.

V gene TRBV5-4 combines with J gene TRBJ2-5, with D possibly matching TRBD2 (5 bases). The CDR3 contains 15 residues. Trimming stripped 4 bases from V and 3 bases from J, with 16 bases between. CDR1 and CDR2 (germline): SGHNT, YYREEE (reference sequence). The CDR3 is CASSPDGKTKETQYF. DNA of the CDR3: TGTGCCAGCAGCCCGGACGGGAAGACAAAAGAGACCCAGTACTTC.

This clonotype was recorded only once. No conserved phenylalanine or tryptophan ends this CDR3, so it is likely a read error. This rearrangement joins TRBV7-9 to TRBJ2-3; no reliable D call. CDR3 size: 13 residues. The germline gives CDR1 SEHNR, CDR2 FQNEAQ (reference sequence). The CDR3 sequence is CASGFRSRGTQYV. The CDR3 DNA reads TGTGCCAGCGGCTTTCGGAGCAGAGGTACGCAGTATGTG.

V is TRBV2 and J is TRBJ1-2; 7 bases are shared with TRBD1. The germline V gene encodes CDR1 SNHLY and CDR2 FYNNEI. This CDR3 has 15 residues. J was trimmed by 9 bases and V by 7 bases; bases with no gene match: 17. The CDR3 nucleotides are TGTGCCAGCACCGACGAGGGGGCAGGGAAGTATTGCTACACCTTC. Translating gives CASTDEGAGKYCYTF.

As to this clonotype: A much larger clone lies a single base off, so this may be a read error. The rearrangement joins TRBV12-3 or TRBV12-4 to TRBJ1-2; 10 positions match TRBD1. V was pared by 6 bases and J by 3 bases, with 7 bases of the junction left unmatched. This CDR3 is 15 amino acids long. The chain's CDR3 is CASRPTGGADYGYTF. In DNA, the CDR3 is TGTGCCAGCAGGCCGACAGGGGGCGCCGACTATGGCTACACCTTC.

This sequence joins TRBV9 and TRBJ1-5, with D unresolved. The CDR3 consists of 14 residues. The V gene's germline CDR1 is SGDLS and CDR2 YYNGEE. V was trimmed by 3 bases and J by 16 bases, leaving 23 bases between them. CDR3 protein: CASSDGSDTQYLHF. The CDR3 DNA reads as TGTGCCAGCAGCGATGGGTCAGATACGCAGTACCTTCATTTT. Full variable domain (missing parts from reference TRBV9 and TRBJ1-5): DSGVTQTPKHLITATGQRVTLRCSPRSGDLSVYWYQQSLDQGLQFLIQYYNGEERAKGNILERFSAQQFPDLHSELNLSSLELGDSALYFCASSDGSDTQYLHFGDGTRLSIL.

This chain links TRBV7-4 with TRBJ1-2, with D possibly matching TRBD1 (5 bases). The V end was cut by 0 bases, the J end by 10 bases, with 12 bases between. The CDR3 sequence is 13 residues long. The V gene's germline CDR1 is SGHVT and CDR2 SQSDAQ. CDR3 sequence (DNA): TGTGCCAGCAGCTTAGCTGGGACCAGCCACTACACCTTC. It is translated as CASSLAGTSHYTF. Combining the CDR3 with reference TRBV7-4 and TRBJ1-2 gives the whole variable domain GAGVSQSPRYKVAKRGRDVALRCDSISGHVTLYWYRQTLGQGSEVLTYSQSDAQRDKSGRPSGRFSAERPERSVSTLKIQRTEQGDSAVYLCASSLAGTSHYTFGSGTRLTVV.

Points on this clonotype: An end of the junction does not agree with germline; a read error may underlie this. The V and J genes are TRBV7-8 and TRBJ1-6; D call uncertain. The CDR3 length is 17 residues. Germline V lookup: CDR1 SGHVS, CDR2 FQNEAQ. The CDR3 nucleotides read TGTGCCAGCAGCGTAGCGGGAGGGCCCGCTTCGCAGTCACCCCTCCACTTT. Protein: CASSVAGGPASQSPLHF. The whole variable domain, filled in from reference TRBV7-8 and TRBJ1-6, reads GAGVSQSPRYKVAKRGQDVALRCDPISGHVSLFWYQQALGQGPEFLTYFQNEAQLDKSGLPSDRFFAERPEGSVSTLKIQRTQQEDSAVYLCASSVAGGPASQSPLHFGNGTRLTVT.

The CDR3 reads CASSLIHRSYEQYF. The CDR3 nucleotides read TGTGCCAGCAGCTTAATCCACAGATCCTACGAGCAGTACTTC. The V and J genes are TRBV7-2 and TRBJ2-7; D ambiguous. This CDR3 comprises 14 residues. The V end was cut by 2 bases, the J end by 1 base, with 9 bases between. Germline V gene lookup returns CDR1 SGHTA and CDR2 FQGNSA.